These T cell receptor beta chains were read from a single sample in a study of siplizumab effects on memory and regulatory T cells. Profiling relied on immunoSEQ multiplex PCR, and the TCRdb table lists in-frame clones only, not all of them. The top ten clones hold approximately 0.031% of a sample with over 85,000 clones, around 97% of them seen once. Material: naive CD4+ T cells sorted from blood. Every receptor here comes from a human donor in good health. Each CDR3 is given without its conserved first and last residue. Each record gives: V gene, CDR3 protein.

V: TRBV27
CDR3: ASRRSTDTQY

V: TRBV7-2
CDR3: ASSPRDGTEAF

V: TRBV5-4
CDR3: ASSPGGAFGYT

V: TRBV28
CDR3: ASSLKGTIGVNYGYT

V: TRBV11-3
CDR3: ASSRDSDSPLH

V: TRBV21-1
CDR3: ASSDYRCNEQF

V: TRBV7-3
CDR3: ASSPQGANVLT

V: TRBV28
CDR3: ASSSPAPYGYT

V: TRBV18
CDR3: ASSPPGQRISYEQY

V: TRBV4-2
CDR3: ASSGSSGGRPAQETQY

V: TRBV27
CDR3: ASRSPMYYTWNYGYT

V: TRBV7-9
CDR3: AVGTPTYEQY

V: TRBV28
CDR3: ASSSGGRYEQY

V: TRBV5-1
CDR3: ASSLGGTSISTDTQY

V: TRBV5-1
CDR3: ASSLASVGGTEAF

V: TRBV11-2
CDR3: ASSLGRGVGELF

V: TRBV7-2
CDR3: ASSYDRGYEQY

V: TRBV23-1
CDR3: ASSPPRAFCGIQY

V: TRBV19
CDR3: ASSAAGNSNQPQH

V: TRBV6-5
CDR3: ASSERAGGNIQY

V: TRBV6-5
CDR3: ASSYGLSGANVLT

V: TRBV9
CDR3: ASSVGGTADPYEQY

V: TRBV4-1
CDR3: ASSHPGKYEQY

V: TRBV5-1
CDR3: ASSLGTGANEKLF